The 10 T cell receptor beta chains listed next were all sequenced from one sample in a study of cytomegalovirus exposure and HLA in healthy donors. The table came from immunoSEQ multiplex PCR; TCRdb's copy has only in-frame clones and leaves some out. The sample yields about 75,000 clones, approximately 80% seen once. The sequenced sample consisted of PBMCs. The receptor source for this set is a man aged 25-40 years in good health and CMV-seronegative.

The rearrangement links TRBV5-6 to TRBJ1-4; TRBD1 matches 9 bases. This CDR3 spans 16 amino acids. The ends lost 2 bases at V and 6 bases at J; junction bases unmatched: 8. Germline V gene sequence: CDR1 SGHDT, CDR2 YYEEEE. The CDR3 spells CASSLAQGASYEKLFF. The CDR3 DNA is TGTGCCAGCAGCTTAGCACAGGGGGCGTCTTATGAAAAACTGTTTTTT. The full variable domain, with the rest looked up from reference TRBV5-6 and TRBJ1-4, is DAGVTQSPTHLIKTRGQQVTLRCSPKSGHDTVSWYQQALGQGPQFIFQYYEEEERQRGNFPDRFSGHQFPNYSSELNVNALLLGDSALYLCASSLAQGASYEKLFFGSGTQLSVL.

The V gene is TRBV27, the J gene TRBJ2-2, with 11 bases aligning to TRBD1. The length of the CDR3 is 17 residues. Germline-derived CDR1 and CDR2 are MNHEY and SMNVEV (reference sequence). With 5 bases clipped from V and 5 bases from J, the junction kept 10 bases outside the gene matches. The CDR3 here is CASSTEVGTGGTGELFF. Written as DNA, the CDR3 is TGTGCCAGCAGTACCGAAGTAGGGACAGGGGGAACCGGGGAGCTGTTTTTT.

V is TRBV7-2 and J is TRBJ2-2, with 8 bases aligning to TRBD2. The V gene's germline CDR1 is SGHTA and CDR2 FQGNSA. The ends lost 0 bases at V and 3 bases at J; junction bases unmatched: 3. The CDR3 sequence is 16 residues long. CDR3 residues: CASSLAWREDTGELFF. For the CDR3, the DNA is TGTGCCAGCAGCTTAGCGTGGCGGGAGGACACCGGGGAGCTGTTTTTT. Using reference TRBV7-2 and TRBJ2-2 for the parts outside the CDR3, the full variable domain is GAGVSQSPSNKVTEKGKDVELRCDPISGHTALYWYRQSLGQGLEFLIYFQGNSAPDKSGLPSDRFSAERTGGSVSTLTIQRTQQEDSAVYLCASSLAWREDTGELFFGEGSRLTVL.

The V call is TRBV5-1, the J call TRBJ1-2; D is unclear. In germline, CDR1 is SGHRS, CDR2 YFSETQ. V lost 4 bases and J lost 8, with 21 bases in between. The CDR3 length is 15 residues. The DNA for the CDR3 is TGCGCCAGCAGCCCGAGCCCCGGAGACTTTAGAGGCTACACCTTC. Translating it yields CASSPSPGDFRGYTF.

The chain couples TRBV14 to TRBJ1-1; 10 bases align to TRBD1. With V trimmed by 2 bases and J by 7 bases, 4 bases remained unmatched. The CDR3 totals 14 residues. Germline CDR1 is SGHDN and CDR2 is FVKESK. CDR3 loop: CASSQYWTGGEAFF. Here the CDR3 DNA reads TGTGCCAGCAGCCAATACTGGACAGGGGGTGAAGCTTTCTTT. Based on the CDR3 plus reference TRBV14 and TRBJ1-1, the full variable domain is EAGVTQFPSHSVIEKGQTVTLRCDPISGHDNLYWYRRVMGKEIKFLLHFVKESKQDESGMPNNRFLAERTGGTYSTLKVQPAELEDSGVYFCASSQYWTGGEAFFGQGTRLTVV.

CDR3 bases: TGTGCCAGCTCACCCGCCGGGAGCAGCGAGCAGTACTTC. This encodes CASSPAGSSEQYF. The chain carries TRBV18 and TRBJ2-7; TRBD2 is a possible D gene (6 bases). CDR3 size: 13 residues. Germline V gene lookup returns CDR1 KGHSH and CDR2 LQKENI. Trimming pared 3 bases from V and 6 bases from J, leaving 12 bases between.

This sequence joins TRBV5-1 and TRBJ2-3, with D tentatively TRBD2 (6 bases). With 4 bases removed from V and 6 bases from J, the gap between germline ends came to 15 bases. Germline V CDR1 and CDR2: SGHRS, YFSETQ. The CDR3 loop spans 14 amino acids. The CDR3 is CASSPSGEVDTQYF. CDR3 sequence (DNA): TGCGCCAGCAGCCCGTCGGGAGAAGTGGATACGCAGTATTTT.

This clone was seen a few times. The chain links TRBV10-1 to TRBJ2-7, with 8 bases matching TRBD2. The CDR3 covers 15 residues. Germline V gene data show CDR1 as WNHNN and CDR2 as SYGVQD (reference sequence). Trimming took 3 bases from V and 0 from J; bases not matched to a gene: 4. The CDR3 coding sequence is TGCGCCAGCAGTGACTCGGGAGGGAGCTCCTACGAGCAGTACGTC. This sequence encodes CASSDSGGSSYEQYV.

CDR3 region: CASSLETGGGYYGYTF. As DNA, the CDR3 is TGCGCCAGCAGCTTGGAGACGGGGGGGGGCTACTATGGCTACACCTTC. The chain is built from TRBV5-1 and TRBJ1-2, with D tentatively TRBD1 (6 bases). CDR1 is SGHRS and CDR2 is YFSETQ in the germline V gene. Trimming stripped 0 bases from V and 3 bases from J, with 15 bases between. The CDR3 contains 16 residues.

The gene calls are TRBV9 and TRBJ2-5; perhaps TRBD1 as D (7 bases). Germline V lookup: CDR1 SGDLS, CDR2 YYNGEE. The CDR3 covers 16 residues. V lost 4 bases and J lost 1, with 17 bases in between. The CDR3 DNA sequence: TGTGCCAGCAGCCGAGCCGCGGGACAGACCCAAGAGACCCAGTACTTC. Its translation: CASSRAAGQTQETQYF.